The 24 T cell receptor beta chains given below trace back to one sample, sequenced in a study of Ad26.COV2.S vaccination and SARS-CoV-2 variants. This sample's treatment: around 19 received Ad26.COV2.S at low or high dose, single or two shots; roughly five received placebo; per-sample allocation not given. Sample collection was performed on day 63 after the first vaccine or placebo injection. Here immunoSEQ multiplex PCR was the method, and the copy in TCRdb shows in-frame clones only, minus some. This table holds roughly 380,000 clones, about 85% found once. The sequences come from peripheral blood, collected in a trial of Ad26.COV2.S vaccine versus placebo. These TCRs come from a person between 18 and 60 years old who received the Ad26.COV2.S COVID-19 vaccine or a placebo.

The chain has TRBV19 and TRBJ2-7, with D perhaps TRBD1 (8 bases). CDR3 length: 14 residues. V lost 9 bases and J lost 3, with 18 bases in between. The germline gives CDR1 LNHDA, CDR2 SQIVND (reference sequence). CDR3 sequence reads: CASSFTGGGYEQYF. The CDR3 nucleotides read TGTGCCAGCTCTTTCACAGGGGGGGGCTACGAGCAGTACTTC.

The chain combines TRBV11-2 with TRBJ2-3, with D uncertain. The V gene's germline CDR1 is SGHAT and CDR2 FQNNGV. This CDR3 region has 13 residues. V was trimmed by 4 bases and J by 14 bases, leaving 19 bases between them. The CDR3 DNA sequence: TGTGCCAGCAGCTCTGCAGCCCCTACCCTCGCGTATTTT. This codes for CASSSAAPTLAYF.

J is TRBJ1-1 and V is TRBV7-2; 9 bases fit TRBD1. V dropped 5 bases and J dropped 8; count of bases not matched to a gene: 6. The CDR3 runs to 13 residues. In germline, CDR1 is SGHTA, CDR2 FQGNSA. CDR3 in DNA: TGTGCCAGCAGCGGCCGGGACAGGGTAGAAGCTTTCTTT. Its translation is CASSGRDRVEAFF.

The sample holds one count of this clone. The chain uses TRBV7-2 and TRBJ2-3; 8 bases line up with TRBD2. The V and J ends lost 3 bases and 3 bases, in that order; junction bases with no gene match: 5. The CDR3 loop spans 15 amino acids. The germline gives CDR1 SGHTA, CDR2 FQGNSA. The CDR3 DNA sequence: TGTGCCAGCAGCTTCGCCACTAGCGGTACAGATACGCAGTATTTT. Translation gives CASSFATSGTDTQYF.

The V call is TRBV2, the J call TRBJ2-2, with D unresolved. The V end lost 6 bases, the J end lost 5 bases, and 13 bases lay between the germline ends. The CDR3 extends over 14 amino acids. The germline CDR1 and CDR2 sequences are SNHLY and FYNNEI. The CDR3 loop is CASRVAVGTGELFF. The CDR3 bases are TGTGCCAGCAGAGTGGCGGTTGGGACCGGGGAGCTGTTTTTT.

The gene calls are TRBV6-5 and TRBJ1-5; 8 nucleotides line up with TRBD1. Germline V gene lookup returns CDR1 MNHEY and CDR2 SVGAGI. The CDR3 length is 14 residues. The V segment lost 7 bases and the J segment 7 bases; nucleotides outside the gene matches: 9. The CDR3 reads CASTARGREQPQHF. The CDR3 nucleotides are TGTGCCAGCACGGCCAGGGGGCGCGAGCAGCCCCAGCATTTT.

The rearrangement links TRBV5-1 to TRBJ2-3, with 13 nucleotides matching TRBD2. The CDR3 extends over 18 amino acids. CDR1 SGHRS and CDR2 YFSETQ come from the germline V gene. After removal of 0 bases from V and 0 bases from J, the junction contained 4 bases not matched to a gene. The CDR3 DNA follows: TGCGCCAGCAGCTTGGAACTAGCGGGAGGGACTAGCACAGATACGCAGTATTTT. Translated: CASSLELAGGTSTDTQYF.

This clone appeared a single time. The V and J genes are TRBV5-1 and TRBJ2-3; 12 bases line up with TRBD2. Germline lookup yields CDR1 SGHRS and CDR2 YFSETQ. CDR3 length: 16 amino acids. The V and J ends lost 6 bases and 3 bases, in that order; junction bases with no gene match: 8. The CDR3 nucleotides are TGCGCCAGCACGCTAGCGGGAGGGCCCCTGACAGATACGCAGTATTTT. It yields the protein CASTLAGGPLTDTQYF.

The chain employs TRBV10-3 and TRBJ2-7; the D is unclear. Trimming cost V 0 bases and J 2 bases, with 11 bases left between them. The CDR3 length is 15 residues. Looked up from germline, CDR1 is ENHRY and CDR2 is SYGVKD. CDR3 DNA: TGTGCCATCAGTGAGTCGAAGCAAATTACCTACGAGCAGTACTTC. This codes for CAISESKQITYEQYF.

CDR3 DNA sequence: TGTGCCAGCAGTGAATTTCAGTTGTCCAATTCACCCCTCCACTTT. The encoded protein is CASSEFQLSNSPLHF. The chain employs TRBV25-1 and TRBJ1-6; D is uncertain. This CDR3 region has 15 residues. Trimming pared 1 base from V and 7 bases from J, leaving 11 bases between. Germline lookup yields CDR1 MGHDK and CDR2 SYGVNS.

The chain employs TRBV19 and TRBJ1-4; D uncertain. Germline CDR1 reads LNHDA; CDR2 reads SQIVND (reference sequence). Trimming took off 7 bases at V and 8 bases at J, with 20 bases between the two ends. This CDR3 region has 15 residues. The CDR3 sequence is CASTKPGKGDEKLFF. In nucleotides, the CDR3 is TGTGCCAGTACGAAGCCGGGAAAGGGCGACGAAAAACTGTTTTTT. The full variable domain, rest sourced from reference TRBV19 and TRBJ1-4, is DGGITQSPKYLFRKEGQNVTLSCEQNLNHDAMYWYRQDPGQGLRLIYYSQIVNDFQKGDIAEGYSVSREKKESFPLTVTSAQKNPTAFYLCASTKPGKGDEKLFFGSGTQLSVL.

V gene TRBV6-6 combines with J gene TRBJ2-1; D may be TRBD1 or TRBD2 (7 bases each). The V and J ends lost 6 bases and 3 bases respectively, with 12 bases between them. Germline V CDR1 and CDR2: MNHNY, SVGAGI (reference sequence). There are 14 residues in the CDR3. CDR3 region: CASSFRGGYNEQFF. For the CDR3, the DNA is TGTGCCAGCAGCTTCAGGGGGGGCTACAATGAGCAGTTCTTC.

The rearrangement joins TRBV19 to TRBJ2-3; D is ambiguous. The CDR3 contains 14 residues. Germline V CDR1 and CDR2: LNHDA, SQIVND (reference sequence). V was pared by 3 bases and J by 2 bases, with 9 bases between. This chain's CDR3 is CASSMWRLTDTQYF. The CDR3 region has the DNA TGTGCCAGTAGTATGTGGCGGCTCACAGATACGCAGTATTTT.

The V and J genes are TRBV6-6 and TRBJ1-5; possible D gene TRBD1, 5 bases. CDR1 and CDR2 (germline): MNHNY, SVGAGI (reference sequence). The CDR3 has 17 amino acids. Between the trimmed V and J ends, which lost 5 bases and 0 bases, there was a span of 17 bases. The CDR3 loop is CASSPTDGAHSNQPQHF. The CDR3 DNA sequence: TGTGCCAGCAGTCCAACGGACGGGGCCCATAGCAATCAGCCCCAGCATTTT.

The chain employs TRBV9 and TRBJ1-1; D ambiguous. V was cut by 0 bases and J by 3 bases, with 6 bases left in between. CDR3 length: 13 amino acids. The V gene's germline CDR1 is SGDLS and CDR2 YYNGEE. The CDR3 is CASSVAVHTEAFF. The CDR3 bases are TGTGCCAGCAGCGTAGCGGTACACACTGAAGCTTTCTTT.

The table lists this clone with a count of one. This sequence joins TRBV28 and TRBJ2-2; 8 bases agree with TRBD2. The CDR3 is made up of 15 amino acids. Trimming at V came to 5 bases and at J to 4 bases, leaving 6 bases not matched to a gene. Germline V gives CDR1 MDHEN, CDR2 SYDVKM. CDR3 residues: CASSRAGAGTGELFF. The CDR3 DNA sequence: TGTGCCAGCAGTCGAGCGGGAGCGGGCACCGGGGAGCTGTTTTTT.

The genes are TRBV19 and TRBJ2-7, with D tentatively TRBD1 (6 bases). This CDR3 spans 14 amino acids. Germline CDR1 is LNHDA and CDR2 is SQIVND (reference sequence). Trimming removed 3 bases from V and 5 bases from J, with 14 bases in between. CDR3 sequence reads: CASSIYRDNHEQYF. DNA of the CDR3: TGTGCCAGTAGTATTTACAGGGACAACCACGAGCAGTACTTC.

For the CDR3, the DNA is TGTGCCAGCAGCTTAGATCAAGAGCAGTACTTC. Translating gives CASSLDQEQYF. This chain connects TRBV11-2 to TRBJ2-7; D is unresolved. Germline loops: CDR1 SGHAT, CDR2 FQNNGV. Trimming cost V 0 bases and J 7 bases, with 4 bases left between them. This CDR3 has 11 amino acids.

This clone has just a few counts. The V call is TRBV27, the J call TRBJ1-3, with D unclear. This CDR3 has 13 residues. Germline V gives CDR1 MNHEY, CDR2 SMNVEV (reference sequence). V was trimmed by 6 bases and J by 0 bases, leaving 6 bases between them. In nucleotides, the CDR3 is TGTGCCAGCAGCTTGGACTCTGGAAACACCATATATTTT. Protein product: CASSLDSGNTIYF.

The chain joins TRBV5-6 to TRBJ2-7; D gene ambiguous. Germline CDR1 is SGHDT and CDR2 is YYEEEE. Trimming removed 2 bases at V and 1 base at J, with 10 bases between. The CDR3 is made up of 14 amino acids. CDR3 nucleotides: TGTGCCAGCAGCTTCTCCGGCCTATCCTACGAGCAGTACTTC. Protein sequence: CASSFSGLSYEQYF.

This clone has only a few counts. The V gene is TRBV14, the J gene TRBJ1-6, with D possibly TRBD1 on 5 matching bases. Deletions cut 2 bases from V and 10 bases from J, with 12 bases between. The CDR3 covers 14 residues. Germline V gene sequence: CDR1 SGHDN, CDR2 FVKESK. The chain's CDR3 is CASSQKGLRSPLHF. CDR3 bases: TGTGCCAGCAGCCAAAAGGGACTTCGGTCACCCCTCCACTTT.

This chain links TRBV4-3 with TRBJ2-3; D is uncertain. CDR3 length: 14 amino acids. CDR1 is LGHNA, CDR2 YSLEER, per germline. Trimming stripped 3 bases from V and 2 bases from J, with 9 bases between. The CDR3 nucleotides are TGCGCCAGCAGCCAGGGCAGTCTCACAGATACGCAGTATTTT. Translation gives CASSQGSLTDTQYF.

The CDR3 here is CASSPQAGGVDTQYF. The CDR3 DNA follows: TGTGCCAGCAGCCCCCAAGCGGGGGGGGTAGATACGCAGTATTTT. This chain joins TRBV7-2 and TRBJ2-3; TRBD2 matches 10 bases. V shed 5 bases, J shed 5 bases, and the junction held 7 bases outside the gene matches. Germline CDR1 reads SGHTA; CDR2 reads FQGNSA. The CDR3 is 15 amino acids.

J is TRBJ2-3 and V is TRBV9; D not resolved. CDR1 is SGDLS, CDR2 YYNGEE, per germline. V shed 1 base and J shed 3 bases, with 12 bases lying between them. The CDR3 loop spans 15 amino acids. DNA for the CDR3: TGTGCCAGCAGCGTACGGCAGCTTTATACAGATACGCAGTATTTT. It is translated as CASSVRQLYTDTQYF. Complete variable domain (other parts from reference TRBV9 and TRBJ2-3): DSGVTQTPKHLITATGQRVTLRCSPRSGDLSVYWYQQSLDQGLQFLIQYYNGEERAKGNILERFSAQQFPDLHSELNLSSLELGDSALYFCASSVRQLYTDTQYFGPGTRLTVL.